This TCR beta chain was profiled in a study of shared clonotypes between healthy human individuals. Some clones are missing from TCRdb's copy, which holds only in-frame ones; the method was immunoSEQ multiplex PCR. The sample holds about 2 million clones; less than 95% are singletons and the top ten take around 1.1%. The study, taken as a whole, reports: Non-shared clonotypes displayed generation probabilities falling below those of clonotypes present in all four donors. Larger richness was generally estimated for naive than memory subsets.

With regard to this clone: Its antigen is as yet unknown.

The CDR3 has 16 residues. The V gene's germline CDR1 is SQVTM and CDR2 ANQGSEA. The V end lost 6 bases, the J end lost 2 bases, and 23 bases lay between the germline ends. Selected positively for CCR7 and CD45RO-negative, naive CD8 cells excluded terminally differentiated effector memory CD45RA+ cells. Caucasian adults residing in Nashville, Tennessee made up all the donors. The origin of this receptor is a man between 18 and 35 years old in good health. Sequencing was performed on naive CD8+ T cells sorted from blood. This chain connects TRBV29-1 to TRBJ2-7; D call uncertain. CDR3 nucleotides: TGCAGCGTCGTCGGAACCCAGGACGGAGAGGCCTACGAGCAGTACTTC. The encoded protein is CSVVGTQDGEAYEQYF.